This T cell receptor (beta chain) was recovered during a study of control samples from healthy donors and cancer patients. In germline, CDR1 is SGDLS, CDR2 YYNGEE. J was trimmed by 6 bases and V by 3 bases; bases with no gene match: 7. CDR3 length: 16 amino acids. Repertoires were generated with immunoSEQ multiplex PCR, while TCRdb's copy carries only in-frame clones and drops some. The sample consists of 150,000 to 200,000 clones, around 88% of them appearing once. The source material was blood. This chain uses TRBV9 with TRBJ2-1; 12 bases line up with TRBD2. This receptor was taken from a man younger than 30 in good health. CDR3 protein: CASSASGGALGNEQFF. In DNA, the CDR3 is TGTGCCAGCAGCGCTAGCGGGGGGGCCTTGGGCAATGAGCAGTTCTTC.